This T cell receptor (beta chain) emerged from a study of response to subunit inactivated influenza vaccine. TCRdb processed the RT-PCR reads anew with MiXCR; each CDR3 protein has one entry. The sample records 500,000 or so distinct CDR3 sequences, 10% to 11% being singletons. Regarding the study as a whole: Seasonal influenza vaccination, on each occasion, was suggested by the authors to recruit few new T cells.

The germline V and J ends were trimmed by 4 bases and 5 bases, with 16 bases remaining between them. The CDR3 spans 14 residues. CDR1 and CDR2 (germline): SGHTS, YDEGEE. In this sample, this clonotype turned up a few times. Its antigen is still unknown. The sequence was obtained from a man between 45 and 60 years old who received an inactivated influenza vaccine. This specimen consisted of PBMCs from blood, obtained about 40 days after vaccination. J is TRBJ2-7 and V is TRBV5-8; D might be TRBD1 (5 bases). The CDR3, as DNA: TGTGCCAGCAGCAGAACCTCAGGGTCCCACGAGCAGTACTTC. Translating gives CASSRTSGSHEQYF.